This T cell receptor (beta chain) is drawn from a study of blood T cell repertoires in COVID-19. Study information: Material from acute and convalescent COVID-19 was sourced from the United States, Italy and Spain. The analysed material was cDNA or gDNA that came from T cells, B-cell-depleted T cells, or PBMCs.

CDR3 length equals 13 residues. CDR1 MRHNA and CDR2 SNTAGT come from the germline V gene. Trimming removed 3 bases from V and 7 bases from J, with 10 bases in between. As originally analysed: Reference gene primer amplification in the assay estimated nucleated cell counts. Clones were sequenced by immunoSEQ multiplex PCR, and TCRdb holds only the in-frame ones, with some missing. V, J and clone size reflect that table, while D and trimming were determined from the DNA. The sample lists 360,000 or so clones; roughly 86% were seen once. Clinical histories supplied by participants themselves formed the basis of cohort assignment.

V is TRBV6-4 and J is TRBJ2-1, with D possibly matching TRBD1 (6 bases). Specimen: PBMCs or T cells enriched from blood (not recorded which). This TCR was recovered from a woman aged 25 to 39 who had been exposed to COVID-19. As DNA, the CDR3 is TGTGCCAGCAGTGAACAGGGAATGAATGAGCAGTTCTTC. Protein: CASSEQGMNEQFF.